A single sample gave rise to the 12 T cell receptor beta chains below, sequenced in a study of molecular identifiers for immune sequencing clone quantification. One entry per CDR3 protein results from TCRdb running MiXCR on the PCR reads. The data show more than 550,000 distinct CDR3 sequences, with around 25% seen just once and about 0.84% held by the top ten. The sequenced sample consisted of naive CD8+ T cells from blood, with Jurkat cell RNA spiked in. The subset is: FACS-sorted CD8+CD4-CCR7+CD45RA+ naive T cells. Source of these receptors: a human donor in good health. Some libraries in this study had Jurkat cell RNA spiked in.

This clonotype was counted many times. The rearrangement links TRBV7-9 to TRBJ1-2, with D uncertain. Germline assignment: CDR1 SEHNR and CDR2 FQNEAQ (reference sequence). Deletions cut 1 base from V and 10 bases from J, with 7 bases between. The CDR3 loop spans 11 amino acids. The CDR3 DNA follows: TGTGCCAGCAGCTTAGTCGAGGACTACACCTTC. This translates into CASSLVEDYTF.

This clonotype has at least ten counts. V usage is TRBV7-9 and J usage is TRBJ2-5, with D unclear. Germline lookup yields CDR1 SEHNR and CDR2 FQNEAQ (reference sequence). V was pared by 0 bases and J by 2 bases, with 13 bases between. The CDR3 is 16 amino acids. CDR3 region: CASSLALRLQQETQYF. CDR3 DNA: TGTGCCAGCAGCTTAGCGCTTAGACTGCAACAAGAGACCCAGTACTTC.

For this clonotype: The CDR3 does not close with the conserved phenylalanine or tryptophan, likely indicating a read error. The chain carries TRBV7-9 and TRBJ2-7; D tentatively fits TRBD1 or TRBD2 (5 bases each). Trimming pared 2 bases from V and 3 bases from J, leaving 8 bases between. From germline, CDR1 is SEHNR and CDR2 FQNEAQ (reference sequence). CDR3 length: 13 amino acids. CDR3 DNA sequence: TGTGCCAGCAGCTTACCAGGGAGCTACGAGCAGTACTCC. Its translation: CASSLPGSYEQYS.

The sample holds a few counts of this clonotype. The chain carries TRBV7-6 and TRBJ2-5; 8 positions match TRBD2. V lost 2 bases and J lost 5; bases outside the gene matches: 16. The germline V gene has CDR1 SGHVS and CDR2 FNYEAQ. The CDR3 length is 18 residues. The CDR3 DNA follows: TGTGCCAGCAGCTTATCTCCCCCCGGACTAGCAGTCGCGGAGACCCAGTACTTC. This encodes CASSLSPPGLAVAETQYF.

This clonotype was recorded at least ten times. This chain joins TRBV10-2 and TRBJ2-3; no clear D gene. V lost 6 bases and J lost 5, with 9 bases in between. Germline assignment: CDR1 WSHSY and CDR2 SAAADI. This CDR3 is 12 amino acids long. The CDR3 DNA reads TGCGCCAGCAGCCTACTACAAGATACGCAGTATTTT. Translating it yields CASSLLQDTQYF.

This chain joins TRBV2 and TRBJ2-3; D is ambiguous. This CDR3 region has 10 residues. Germline-derived CDR1 and CDR2 are SNHLY and FYNNEI. Between the trimmed V and J ends, which lost 10 bases and 3 bases, there was a span of 5 bases. CDR3 protein: CATWTDTQYF. The CDR3 DNA follows: TGTGCCACCTGGACAGATACGCAGTATTTT.

On this clonotype itself: A read error may be the cause here, since a much bigger clone is one base away. The V call is TRBV7-9, the J call TRBJ2-7; D perhaps matches TRBD2 (6 bases). CDR3 length: 18 amino acids. The germline CDR1 and CDR2 sequences are SEHNR and FQNEAQ (reference sequence). In DNA, the CDR3 is TGTGCCAGCAGCTTAGTTATTAGCGGAGGGCCCTTGATGTACGACCAGTACTTC. This gives the protein CASSLVISGGPLMYDQYF.

On this clonotype itself: One junction end does not reproduce the germline sequence, and a read error may be involved. The V gene is TRBV20-1, the J gene TRBJ1-1, with D hard to call. From germline, CDR1 is DFQATT and CDR2 SNEGSKA (reference sequence). CDR3 length equals 15 residues. Here the CDR3 reads CSARDMTELNTEAFF. The CDR3 DNA follows: TGCAGTGCTCGAGATATGACTGAACTGAACACTGAAGCTTTCTTT.

This clonotype was seen at least ten times. The rearrangement joins TRBV7-9 to TRBJ2-1; D is unclear. CDR1 and CDR2 (germline): SEHNR, FQNEAQ (reference sequence). This CDR3 contains 12 residues. Trimming pared 2 bases from V and 10 bases from J, leaving 9 bases between. In DNA, the CDR3 is TGTGCCAGCAGCTTACCCAGTAGCGAGCAGTTCTTC. Translated, it gives CASSLPSSEQFF.

This clonotype came up a few times. The rearrangement links TRBV2 to TRBJ2-2; TRBD2 agrees at 10 bases. This CDR3 contains 17 residues. Per germline, CDR1 SNHLY and CDR2 FYNNEI. Losses at the gene ends were 4 bases for V and 3 bases for J; bases not matched to a gene: 8. As DNA, the CDR3 is TGTGCCAGCAGTGGGTTAAGCGGGAGGGCCGACACCGGGGAGCTGTTTTTT. The encoded protein is CASSGLSGRADTGELFF.

The chain carries TRBV7-9 and TRBJ2-7, with 8 positions matching TRBD1. V shed 2 bases, J shed 0 bases, and the junction held 12 bases outside the gene matches. This CDR3 region has 18 residues. Germline V gives CDR1 SEHNR, CDR2 FQNEAQ (reference sequence). CDR3: CASSLWSFGQGPSYEQYF. CDR3 bases: TGTGCCAGCAGCTTATGGTCGTTCGGACAGGGACCCTCCTACGAGCAGTACTTC.

This clonotype occurred many times. The chain combines TRBV20-1 with TRBJ2-7; no reliable D call. Looked up from germline, CDR1 is DFQATT and CDR2 is SNEGSKA (reference sequence). CDR3 length equals 13 residues. V gave up 1 base and J gave up 0 bases, with 7 bases separating them. This CDR3 reads CSARGRSSYEQYF. For the CDR3, the DNA is TGCAGTGCTAGAGGGCGGAGCTCCTACGAGCAGTACTTC.